Below, 14 T cell receptor beta chains from the same sample are listed, as sequenced in a study of T cells in Graves' hyperthyroidism and ophthalmopathy. Template material for amplifying TCR beta CDR3 regions consisted of RNA transcripts. Primed by the HTBI set, a first-round RT-PCR was run on the TCR CDR3. TCRdb re-analysed the multiplex PCR reads in MiXCR, keeping a single row per CDR3 protein. The sample holds approximately 590,000 distinct CDR3 sequences, 15% to 17% seen once. The sample taken for sequencing was blood. The receptor set was obtained from a young woman with Graves' hyperthyroidism.

The chain carries TRBV29-1 and TRBJ1-6; D possibly corresponds to TRBD1 (5 bases). The V gene lost 2 bases and the J gene lost 9 bases, with 14 bases spanning the gap. The CDR3 contains 14 residues. The germline CDR1 and CDR2 sequences are SQVTM and ANQGSEA. The CDR3 loop reads CSVESAGRGSPLHF. The CDR3 DNA reads as TGCAGCGTTGAATCTGCAGGGCGGGGTTCACCCCTCCACTTT. Full variable domain (missing parts from reference TRBV29-1 and TRBJ1-6): SAVISQKPSRDICQRGTSLTIQCQVDSQVTMMFWYRQQPGQSLTLIATANQGSEATYESGFVIDKFPISRPNLTFSTLTVSNMSPEDSSIYLCSVESAGRGSPLHFGNGTRLTVT.

The CDR3 region has the DNA TGTGCCAGCAGCCAAGAAGTTAGGGCGGGAGAGGTGGCAGATACGCAGTATTTT. Its translation is CASSQEVRAGEVADTQYF. V is TRBV4-2 and J is TRBJ2-3; 7 bases match TRBD2. The V segment lost 0 bases and the J segment 4 bases; nucleotides outside the gene matches: 13. From germline, CDR1 is LGHNA and CDR2 YNFKEQ. The CDR3 has 18 residues.

In its sample, this clonotype was seen a few times. Sequence at one end of the junction differs from germline and may be a read error. J is TRBJ1-5 and V is TRBV6-1; 7 bases line up with TRBD1. This CDR3 is built from 13 residues. Germline V gene data show CDR1 as MNHNS and CDR2 as SASEGT. DNA of the CDR3: TGTGCCAGCAGTGCTGACCGGGACAGCGATTTGTATTTT. Amino acids: CASSADRDSDLYF.

At least ten counts were recorded for this clonotype. The CDR3 is CSARVFLAGSPSSYEQYF. The CDR3 nucleotides read TGCAGTGCTAGGGTATTCCTAGCGGGCTCTCCTAGCTCCTACGAGCAGTACTTC. The gene calls are TRBV20-1 and TRBJ2-7, with 8 nucleotides matching TRBD2. The CDR3 is 18 residues long. The V gene end was trimmed by 3 bases and the J gene end by 0 bases; junction bases not matched to a gene: 16. Looked up from germline, CDR1 is DFQATT and CDR2 is SNEGSKA (reference sequence).

This clonotype was counted ten times or more. V usage is TRBV7-7 and J usage is TRBJ2-1, with 11 bases that match TRBD2. Germline V lookup: CDR1 SSHAT, CDR2 FNYEAQ (reference sequence). V lost 5 bases to trimming and J lost 9 bases; unmatched junction nucleotides: 15. CDR3 length: 17 residues. The CDR3 sequence: CASSLTAELAGAGEQFF. The DNA of the CDR3 is TGTGCCAGCAGCCTTACAGCTGAACTAGCGGGAGCGGGTGAGCAGTTCTTC.

Many counts were recorded for this clonotype. V is TRBV7-8 and J is TRBJ1-3; 8 bases fit TRBD1. In germline, CDR1 is SGHVS, CDR2 FQNEAQ. The CDR3 is 16 amino acids. V shed 5 bases, J shed 0 bases, and the junction held 6 bases outside the gene matches. The CDR3 DNA follows: TGTGCCAGCAGCAGACAGGGGACCCTCTCTGGAAACACCATATATTTT. Amino acids: CASSRQGTLSGNTIYF.

This rearrangement joins TRBV3-1 to TRBJ2-1, with no clear D. The CDR3 is 12 amino acids. CDR1 is LGHDT, CDR2 YNNKEL, per germline (reference sequence). V was clipped by 1 base and J by 9 bases, with 7 bases between them. In DNA form, the CDR3 reads TGTGCCAGCAGCCAAGCAAGGCTTGAGCAGTTCTTC. It codes for CASSQARLEQFF.

This clonotype was seen a few times. The chain is built from TRBV10-3 and TRBJ2-1; unclear D gene. V shed 6 bases and J shed 7 bases, with 10 bases lying between them. Germline V gene data show CDR1 as ENHRY and CDR2 as SYGVKD. The CDR3 sequence is 12 residues long. The CDR3 DNA reads as TGTGCCATCAGCGCCTACGGAAATGAGCAGTTCTTC. Encoded protein: CAISAYGNEQFF.

This chain links TRBV20-1 with TRBJ2-7, with a weak D call TRBD1 (6 bases). The CDR3 spans 13 residues. V gave up 3 bases and J gave up 2 bases, with 11 bases separating them. Germline V gene data show CDR1 as DFQATT and CDR2 as SNEGSKA (reference sequence). The CDR3 is CSARTGETYEQYF. DNA for the CDR3: TGCAGTGCTAGGACAGGCGAGACCTACGAGCAGTACTTC.

This clonotype appeared a few times. The chain joins TRBV6-1 to TRBJ1-1; D perhaps matches TRBD1 (6 bases). V lost 10 bases and J lost 2, with 14 bases in between. Germline V gives CDR1 MNHNS, CDR2 SASEGT. This CDR3 has 13 amino acids. CDR3 in amino acids: CATDRTLNTEAFF. In nucleotides, the CDR3 is TGTGCCACCGACAGGACTTTAAACACTGAAGCTTTCTTT.

This clonotype has a handful of counts. V is TRBV18 and J is TRBJ1-5; D gene ambiguous. This CDR3 region has 15 residues. Germline V CDR1 and CDR2: KGHSH, LQKENI. V was pared by 2 bases and J by 5 bases, with 13 bases between. CDR3 protein: CASSPWRGGDQPQHF. The DNA of the CDR3 is TGTGCCAGCTCACCATGGCGGGGTGGGGATCAGCCCCAGCATTTT. The full variable domain, with the rest looked up from reference TRBV18 and TRBJ1-5, is NAGVMQNPRHLVRRRGQEARLRCSPMKGHSHVYWYRQLPEEGLKFMVYLQKENIIDESGMPKERFSAEFPKEGPSILRIQQVVRGDSAAYFCASSPWRGGDQPQHFGDGTRLSIL.

Many counts were recorded for this clonotype. V and J are TRBV7-2 and TRBJ1-4; TRBD1 aligns across 11 bases. Germline V gene lookup returns CDR1 SGHTA and CDR2 FQGNSA. The V gene end was trimmed by 5 bases and the J gene end by 8 bases; junction bases not matched to a gene: 4. There are 14 residues in the CDR3. In DNA form, the CDR3 reads TGTGCCAGCAGCCTGGACAGGGGGCGAGAAAAACTGTTTTTT. Translated: CASSLDRGREKLFF.

This clonotype was observed a handful of times. This chain links TRBV27 with TRBJ2-1, with 9 bases aligning to TRBD2. The V gene end was trimmed by 0 bases and the J gene end by 10 bases; junction bases not matched to a gene: 19. This CDR3 comprises 19 residues. The germline V gene encodes CDR1 MNHEY and CDR2 SMNVEV (reference sequence). The CDR3 is CASSLSGIFREREAWEQFF. The CDR3 nucleotides read TGTGCCAGCAGTTTATCGGGTATTTTTAGAGAGCGGGAGGCATGGGAGCAGTTCTTC.

The CDR3 loop reads CASSQGTAYAGEQYF. The CDR3 bases are TGTGCCAGCAGCCAAGGGACAGCGTACGCGGGGGAGCAGTACTTC. This rearrangement joins TRBV14 to TRBJ2-7; TRBD1 or TRBD2 may be the D gene (6 bases each). The ends were cut back, 1 base at V and 7 bases at J, with 17 bases in the middle. Per germline, CDR1 SGHDN and CDR2 FVKESK. The CDR3 extends over 15 amino acids.